One sample yielded the 25 T cell receptor beta chains listed below, sequenced in a study of T cells in Graves' hyperthyroidism and ophthalmopathy. The TCR beta CDR3 regions underwent amplification using RNA transcripts as the source. TCR CDR3 regions were first amplified by RT-PCR with HTBI primers. From the multiplex PCR reads, TCRdb called clonotypes with MiXCR, one entry per CDR3 protein. Of fewer than 750,000 distinct CDR3 sequences in the sample, roughly 14% were seen once. Specimen: blood. The receptor source for this set is a woman in her forties or fifties with Graves' ophthalmopathy.

This clonotype was found a few times. This chain joins TRBV7-2 and TRBJ2-7, with 10 bases aligning to TRBD1. The trim removed 5 bases at V and 7 bases at J, leaving 5 bases unmatched. This CDR3 contains 13 residues. The germline CDR1 and CDR2 sequences are SGHTA and FQGNSA. The CDR3 is CASSDRGLEEQYF. The CDR3 DNA reads as TGTGCCAGCAGCGACAGGGGGCTTGAGGAGCAGTACTTC.

The table lists this clonotype with many counts. This chain uses TRBV7-2 with TRBJ2-1; 7 bases fit TRBD2. V trimming: 3 bases; J trimming: 7 bases; junction bases outside the gene matches: 6. There are 14 residues in the CDR3. Germline lookup yields CDR1 SGHTA and CDR2 FQGNSA. This chain's CDR3 is CASSLTSWRNEQFF. The CDR3 DNA reads TGTGCCAGCAGCTTGACTAGCTGGAGGAATGAGCAGTTCTTC.

This clonotype was recorded a few times. The rearrangement uses TRBV25-1 and TRBJ2-7; TRBD1 matches 7 bases. Germline lookup yields CDR1 MGHDK and CDR2 SYGVNS. The CDR3 runs 15 residues. V was clipped by 2 bases and J by 2 bases; unmatched bases: 6. The CDR3 region has the DNA TGTGCCAGCAGTGAAAACAGGGGAACCCCCTACGAGCAGTACTTC. Translation gives CASSENRGTPYEQYF.

This clonotype came up many times. The gene calls are TRBV3-1 and TRBJ2-3; 7 nucleotides agree with TRBD2. After removal of 8 bases from V and 5 bases from J, the junction contained 10 bases not matched to a gene. There are 14 residues in the CDR3. CDR1 and CDR2 (germline): LGHDT, YNNKEL (reference sequence). CDR3 sequence: CASSLGRPVDTQYF. The CDR3 DNA is TGTGCCAGCTCCCTCGGGAGGCCTGTAGATACGCAGTATTTT.

The V and J genes are TRBV19 and TRBJ2-1; 12 bases align to TRBD1. The length of the CDR3 is 16 residues. Germline CDR1 is LNHDA and CDR2 is SQIVND (reference sequence). J was trimmed by 12 bases and V by 5 bases; bases with no gene match: 14. This chain's CDR3 is CASSEGTGGLSRAQFF. CDR3 nucleotide sequence: TGTGCCAGTAGTGAGGGGACAGGGGGCTTATCCAGAGCGCAGTTCTTC.

The rearrangement uses TRBV12-5 and TRBJ2-1; TRBD2 matches at 12 bases. The CDR3 spans 16 residues. Germline trimming cut 5 bases from V and 5 bases from J; bases unmatched to any gene: 7. Germline CDR1 and CDR2: LGHNT and FRNRAP. CDR3 DNA sequence: TGTGCTAGTGGTCCGGGGACTAGCGGGCGGGACAATGAGCAGTTCTTC. It specifies CASGPGTSGRDNEQFF. The entire variable domain, with the rest obtained from reference TRBV12-5 and TRBJ2-1, is as follows: DARVTQTPRHKVTEMGQEVTMRCQPILGHNTVFWYRQTMMQGLELLAYFRNRAPLDDSGMPKDRFSAEMPDATLATLKIQPSEPRDSAVYFCASGPGTSGRDNEQFFGPGTRLTVL.

In its sample, this clonotype was seen many times. The gene calls are TRBV7-3 and TRBJ2-1; weak D call: TRBD2 (6 bases). The V gene lost 3 bases and the J gene lost 4 bases, with 10 bases spanning the gap. Germline V lookup: CDR1 SGHTA, CDR2 FQGTGA. The CDR3 has 14 amino acids. This CDR3 reads CASSLEGTYNEQFF. DNA of the CDR3: TGTGCCAGCAGCTTGGAGGGGACTTACAATGAGCAGTTCTTC.

A few counts support this clonotype. The chain couples TRBV10-3 to TRBJ2-1; 8 positions agree with TRBD1. V shed 7 bases, J shed 7 bases, and the junction held 12 bases outside the gene matches. The CDR3 spans 15 residues. From germline, CDR1 is ENHRY and CDR2 SYGVKD. The CDR3 nucleotides read TGTGCCATCACCGAACGCAGGGGGCTAATGAATGAGCAGTTCTTC. Amino acid sequence: CAITERRGLMNEQFF.

The chain combines TRBV20-1 with TRBJ2-7, with 8 bases identical to TRBD2. Germline loops: CDR1 DFQATT, CDR2 SNEGSKA (reference sequence). V dropped 2 bases and J dropped 3; count of bases not matched to a gene: 9. The length of the CDR3 is 15 residues. For the CDR3, the DNA is TGCAGTGCTAGAATGGTAGCGGGGACCGGCTACGAGCAGTACTTC. This translates into CSARMVAGTGYEQYF.

This clonotype occurred many times. The rearrangement links TRBV20-1 to TRBJ2-1; D is possibly TRBD2 (6 bases). This CDR3 comprises 13 residues. The ends were cut back, 1 base at V and 9 bases at J, with 13 bases in the middle. Germline CDR1 reads DFQATT; CDR2 reads SNEGSKA (reference sequence). CDR3 nucleotides: TGCAGTGCTAGAGTCGGTCGGGGGACTGAGCAGTTCTTC. It specifies CSARVGRGTEQFF.

This clonotype was observed at least ten times. The chain carries TRBV11-1 and TRBJ2-1, with 11 nucleotides matching TRBD2. The CDR3 extends over 17 amino acids. Germline loops: CDR1 SGHAT, CDR2 FQDESV (reference sequence). V gave up 2 bases and J gave up 8 bases; unmatched junction bases: 11. The CDR3 sequence is CASSLIPSGRPLYEQFF. The CDR3 DNA follows: TGTGCCAGCAGCTTAATACCTAGCGGGAGGCCCCTCTATGAGCAGTTCTTC.

This clonotype was picked up a small number of times. The chain carries TRBV24-1 and TRBJ2-1, with 8 bases identical to TRBD2. Germline CDR1 and CDR2: KGHDR and SFDVKD. This CDR3 comprises 15 residues. Trimming at V came to 2 bases and at J to 9 bases, leaving 8 bases not matched to a gene. CDR3 loop: CATSDSDGGGVEQFF. The CDR3 nucleotides read TGTGCCACCAGTGATTCTGACGGGGGGGGGGTTGAGCAGTTCTTC.

This clonotype was seen repeatedly, ten times or more. This chain links TRBV20-1 with TRBJ2-7; possibly TRBD1 or TRBD2 for D (5 bases each). The CDR3 is 13 amino acids. Germline V lookup: CDR1 DFQATT, CDR2 SNEGSKA (reference sequence). V was cut by 6 bases and J by 1 base, with 13 bases left in between. CDR3 in amino acids: CSANRDGSYEQYF. The CDR3 region has the DNA TGCAGTGCGAACCGGGACGGATCCTACGAGCAGTACTTC.

In this sample, this clonotype turned up a few times. The CDR3 is CAISVSGTDNEQFF. The CDR3 DNA is TGTGCCATCAGTGTAAGCGGGACGGATAATGAGCAGTTCTTC. This chain links TRBV10-3 with TRBJ2-1; 7 bases match TRBD2. This CDR3 comprises 14 residues. Per germline, CDR1 ENHRY and CDR2 SYGVKD. The V gene end was trimmed by 4 bases and the J gene end by 7 bases; junction bases not matched to a gene: 7.

In this sample, this clonotype turned up many times. The chain is built from TRBV5-1 and TRBJ2-3; no firm D call. Germline V gene sequence: CDR1 SGHRS, CDR2 YFSETQ. The CDR3 extends over 14 amino acids. The V gene lost 3 bases and the J gene lost 0 bases, with 8 bases spanning the gap. The CDR3 DNA is TGCGCCAGCAGCTCCAGGACGAGCACAGATACGCAGTATTTT. Amino acids: CASSSRTSTDTQYF.

This clonotype was seen at least ten times. The chain joins TRBV7-3 to TRBJ2-3, with TRBD1 matching 7 bases. This CDR3 region has 14 residues. The germline gives CDR1 SGHTA, CDR2 FQGTGA. With V trimmed by 4 bases and J by 6 bases, 7 bases remained unmatched. The DNA of the CDR3 is TGTGCCAGCAGCTCCCGACAGGGAGAGGATACGCAGTATTTT. Translating gives CASSSRQGEDTQYF.

About this clonotype itself: A read error may explain this, as a much larger clone is one base away. The DNA for the CDR3 is TGTGCCAGCAGCTTGACAGGGGTCCAAGGGACCCAGTACTTC. Residues: CASSLTGVQGTQYF. The V and J genes are TRBV5-6 and TRBJ2-5; 7 nucleotides agree with TRBD1. The germline V gene encodes CDR1 SGHDT and CDR2 YYEEEE. The CDR3 is 14 amino acids.

This clonotype was observed at least ten times. The chain links TRBV7-6 to TRBJ2-3; 13 bases map to TRBD2. The germline gives CDR1 SGHVS, CDR2 FNYEAQ. Losses at the gene ends were 0 bases for V and 6 bases for J; bases not matched to a gene: 15. The CDR3 is 20 amino acids. This CDR3 is CASSLAGPGLAGFLSDTQYF. As DNA, the CDR3 is TGTGCCAGCAGCTTAGCGGGTCCGGGACTAGCGGGATTCCTATCGGATACGCAGTATTTT.

This clonotype was detected ten times or more. This sequence joins TRBV20-1 and TRBJ2-4; TRBD2 aligns across 7 bases. CDR3 length: 13 amino acids. V lost 3 bases, J lost 7 bases, and 6 bases stayed unmatched. Germline V CDR1 and CDR2: DFQATT, SNEGSKA (reference sequence). In nucleotides, the CDR3 is TGCAGTGCTAGGGTGCGGGAGCGCAACATTCAGTACTTC. This codes for CSARVRERNIQYF.

This clonotype has ten or more counts. The V gene is TRBV7-3, the J gene TRBJ2-3; D call uncertain. CDR3 length equals 14 residues. In germline, CDR1 is SGHTA, CDR2 FQGTGA. V was clipped by 4 bases and J by 8 bases, with 16 bases between them. The CDR3 DNA sequence: TGTGCCAGCAGCTCAGAAGTTCTTGGTTTTACGCAGTATTTT. This gives the protein CASSSEVLGFTQYF.

Ten or more counts support this clonotype. The V call is TRBV6-2 or TRBV6-3, the J call TRBJ2-7; 9 positions match TRBD1. This CDR3 is 15 amino acids long. Germline CDR1 MNHEY, CDR2 SVGEGT. J was trimmed by 3 bases and V by 4 bases; bases with no gene match: 7. CDR3 protein: CASSSPDRGFYEQYF. CDR3 sequence (DNA): TGTGCCAGCAGTTCCCCGGACAGGGGTTTCTACGAGCAGTACTTC.

This clonotype was counted at least ten times. The chain joins TRBV7-2 to TRBJ2-5; TRBD1 agrees at 11 bases. The CDR3 loop spans 16 amino acids. Germline-derived CDR1 and CDR2 are SGHTA and FQGNSA. J lost 5 bases, V lost 4 bases, and 9 bases had no gene match. As DNA, the CDR3 is TGTGCCAGCAGCTCCCTCCGGGACAGGGGGAGGGAGACCCAGTACTTC. Amino acids: CASSSLRDRGRETQYF. Looking up the rest from reference TRBV7-2 and TRBJ2-5 gives the full variable domain: GAGVSQSPSNKVTEKGKDVELRCDPISGHTALYWYRQSLGQGLEFLIYFQGNSAPDKSGLPSDRFSAERTGGSVSTLTIQRTQQEDSAVYLCASSSLRDRGRETQYFGPGTRLLVL.

This clonotype was picked up many times. The CDR3 DNA is TGTGCCAGCACAACAGGGTCGAACACTGAAGCTTTCTTT. Its translation: CASTTGSNTEAFF. The V call is TRBV12-3 or TRBV12-4, the J call TRBJ1-1; the D gene is possibly TRBD1 (6 bases). The V end was cut by 7 bases, the J end by 1 base, with 10 bases between. The CDR3 spans 13 residues.

As to this clonotype: A much larger clone is a single base away; this may be a read error. CDR3 residues: CASGPTRGRELRPDTQYF. The CDR3 nucleotides read TGTGCCAGCGGTCCCACCCGGGGGCGGGAGCTTCGCCCAGATACGCAGTATTTT. The V call is TRBV28, the J call TRBJ2-3, with D maybe TRBD2 (7 bases). This CDR3 region has 18 residues. V shed 8 bases and J shed 4 bases, with 28 bases lying between them. Germline CDR1 reads MDHEN; CDR2 reads SYDVKM.

This clonotype was seen at least ten times. The chain links TRBV19 to TRBJ1-1; TRBD1 is a possible D gene (6 bases). The CDR3 consists of 15 residues. Trimming shortened V by 7 bases and J by 0 bases, and 15 bases separated the two germline ends. Per germline, CDR1 LNHDA and CDR2 SQIVND (reference sequence). In DNA, the CDR3 is TGTGCCAGTACAGGACAGACTCCTATGAACACTGAAGCTTTCTTT. This codes for CASTGQTPMNTEAFF.